This record looks at one T cell receptor (beta chain) sequence and its context. Trimming removed 0 bases from V and 7 bases from J; junction bases left unmatched: 8. CDR3 length equals 15 residues. Germline-derived CDR1 and CDR2 are MNHEY and SVGAGI. Only in-frame clones appear in the TCRdb table, and some are missing; sequencing was by immunoSEQ multiplex PCR. This repertoire shows 92,000 or so clones, roughly 96% found once; its top ten account for less than 0.8%. This entry belongs to a study of cytomegalovirus exposure and HLA in healthy donors. The overall study: In a later analysis, the 130 or so validation repertoires were reported to have used the same platform as the 600 to 700 first-cohort repertoires.

Sequenced: PBMCs. The TCR comes from a man aged 18 to 29 in good health and CMV-seronegative. The J gene is TRBJ1-2, the V gene TRBV6-5; 7 nucleotides align to TRBD1. CDR3 in DNA: TGTGCCAGCAGTTACTCGTCAGGGGGGATACGTGGCTACACCTTC. It yields the protein CASSYSSGGIRGYTF.